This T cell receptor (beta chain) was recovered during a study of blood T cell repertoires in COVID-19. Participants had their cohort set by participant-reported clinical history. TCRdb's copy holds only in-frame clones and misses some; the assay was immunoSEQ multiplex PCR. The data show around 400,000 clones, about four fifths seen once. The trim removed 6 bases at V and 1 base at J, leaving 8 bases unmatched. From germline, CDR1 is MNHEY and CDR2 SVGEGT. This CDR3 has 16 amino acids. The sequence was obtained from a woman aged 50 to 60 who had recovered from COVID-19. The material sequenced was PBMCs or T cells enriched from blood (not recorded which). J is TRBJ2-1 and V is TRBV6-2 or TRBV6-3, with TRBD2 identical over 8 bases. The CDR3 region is CASSNPGLVSYNEQFF. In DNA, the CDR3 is TGTGCCAGCAGCAATCCGGGACTAGTGTCCTACAATGAGCAGTTCTTC.